The rows below give T cell receptor beta chains drawn from one sample of a study of technical replicates of blood from several donors. TCRdb keeps only in-frame clones here, not all; method: immunoSEQ multiplex PCR. The sample has 60,000 to 95,000 clones; 91% are singletons. The sequencing input was T cells isolated from PBMCs. The receptors derive from a human donor in good health. Some clones in this sample may be carry-over from other donors' samples. Both conserved end residues are part of each CDR3. Each record gives: CDR3 DNA, CDR3 protein, J gene, V gene, clone size, D gene. A D gene is named only where the DNA matches it firmly. Clone size is not always given. Where it is, it says once, few, many or a class for expanded clones.

CDR3 DNA: TGTGCCAGCAGTGGGGCCAGGATCCTATCACCCACTCAGCCCCAGCATTTT; CDR3 protein: CASSGARILSPTQPQHF; J gene: TRBJ1-5; V gene: TRBV6-4; clone size: -; D gene: -
CDR3 DNA: TGTGCCAGCAGGGGGGGGTTTCGAAGGACGTCACCCCTCCACTTT; CDR3 protein: CASRGGFRRTSPLHF; J gene: TRBJ1-6; V gene: TRBV6-5; clone size: -; D gene: -
CDR3 DNA: TGTGCCAGCAGGTCCAACAGGGTTGATGTCAGAGGGACCCAGTACTTC; CDR3 protein: CASRSNRVDVRGTQYF; J gene: TRBJ2-5; V gene: TRBV5-8; clone size: -; D gene: -
CDR3 DNA: TGTGCCAGCAGCTTCCGGGGGGAAGAGACCCAGTACTTC; CDR3 protein: CASSFRGEETQYF; J gene: TRBJ2-5; V gene: TRBV13; clone size: -; D gene: TRBD2
CDR3 DNA: TGTGCCAGCAGTTTTGCAGCCGGAGTGTATGAAGCTTTCTTT; CDR3 protein: CASSFAAGVYEAFF; J gene: TRBJ1-1; V gene: TRBV27; clone size: -; D gene: -
CDR3 DNA: TGTGCCAGCAGTTGGACAGGGAACAACTATGGCTACACCTTC; CDR3 protein: CASSWTGNNYGYTF; J gene: TRBJ1-2; V gene: TRBV28; clone size: -; D gene: TRBD1
CDR3 DNA: TGTGCCAGCAGCGCCGGGAGGGGAATGATAAACTATGGCTACACCTTC; CDR3 protein: CASSAGRGMINYGYTF; J gene: TRBJ1-2; V gene: TRBV5-4; clone size: -; D gene: -
CDR3 DNA: TGTGCCTGGACTCAGCGGGGGAGCACCTACGAGCAGTACTTC; CDR3 protein: CAWTQRGSTYEQYF; J gene: TRBJ2-7; V gene: TRBV30; clone size: -; D gene: TRBD2
CDR3 DNA: TGCGCCAGCAGCTTGGCCTTAACGACAGGGGATGCTTCACCCCTCCACTTT; CDR3 protein: CASSLALTTGDASPLHF; J gene: TRBJ1-6; V gene: TRBV5-1; clone size: -; D gene: TRBD1
CDR3 DNA: TGTGCCAGCAGTTTCTCCCCCTGGCGAGCGGTGAAAAGCACAGATACGCAGTATTTT; CDR3 protein: CASSFSPWRAVKSTDTQYF; J gene: TRBJ2-3; V gene: TRBV28; clone size: -; D gene: -
CDR3 DNA: TGCGCCAGCAGCTTGGGTCGGGGCTCTGGGGCCAACGTCCTGACTTTC; CDR3 protein: CASSLGRGSGANVLTF; J gene: TRBJ2-6; V gene: TRBV5-1; clone size: -; D gene: -
CDR3 DNA: TGTGCCTGGAGTGCCCAGGGGTCCACTGAAGCTTTCTTT; CDR3 protein: CAWSAQGSTEAFF; J gene: TRBJ1-1; V gene: TRBV30; clone size: few; D gene: -
CDR3 DNA: TGTGCCAGTAGTGCTACAGGGGTCGGAGAGACCCAGTACTTC; CDR3 protein: CASSATGVGETQYF; J gene: TRBJ2-5; V gene: TRBV19; clone size: -; D gene: TRBD1
CDR3 DNA: TGTGCCAGCAGTTACGGGGCTAACTCTGGAAACACCATATATTTT; CDR3 protein: CASSYGANSGNTIYF; J gene: TRBJ1-3; V gene: TRBV6-5; clone size: -; D gene: -
CDR3 DNA: TGCGCCAGCAGCCAAGGTGAATTCTTTACAGGGGCTGATGGCACTGAAGCTTTCTTT; CDR3 protein: CASSQGEFFTGADGTEAFF; J gene: TRBJ1-1; V gene: TRBV4-1; clone size: -; D gene: TRBD1